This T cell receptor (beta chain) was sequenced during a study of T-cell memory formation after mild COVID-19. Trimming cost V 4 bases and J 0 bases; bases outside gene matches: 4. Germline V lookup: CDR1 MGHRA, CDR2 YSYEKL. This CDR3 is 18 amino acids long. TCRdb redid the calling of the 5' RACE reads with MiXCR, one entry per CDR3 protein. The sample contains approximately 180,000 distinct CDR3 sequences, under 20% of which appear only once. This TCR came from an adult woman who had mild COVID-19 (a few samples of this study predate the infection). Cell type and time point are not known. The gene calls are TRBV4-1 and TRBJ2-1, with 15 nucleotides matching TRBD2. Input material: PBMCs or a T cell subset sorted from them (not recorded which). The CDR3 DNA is TGCGCCAGCAGCCCGGGACTAGCGGGGGGCAGCTCCTACAATGAGCAGTTCTTC. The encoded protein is CASSPGLAGGSSYNEQFF.